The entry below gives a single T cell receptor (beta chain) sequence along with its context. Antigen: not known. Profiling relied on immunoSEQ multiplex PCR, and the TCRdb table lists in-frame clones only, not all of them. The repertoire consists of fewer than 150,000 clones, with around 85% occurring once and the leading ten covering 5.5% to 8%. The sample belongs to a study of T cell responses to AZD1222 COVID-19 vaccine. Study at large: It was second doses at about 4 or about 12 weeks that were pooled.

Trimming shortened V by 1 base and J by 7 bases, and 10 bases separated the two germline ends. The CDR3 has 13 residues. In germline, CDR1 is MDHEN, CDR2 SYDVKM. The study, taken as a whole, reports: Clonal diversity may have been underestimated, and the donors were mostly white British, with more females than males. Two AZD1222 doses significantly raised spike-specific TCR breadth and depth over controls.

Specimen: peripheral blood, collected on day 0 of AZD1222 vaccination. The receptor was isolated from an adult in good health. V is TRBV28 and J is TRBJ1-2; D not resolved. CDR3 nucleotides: TGTGCCAGCAGTTTATTACAGCGTCCTGGCTACACCTTC. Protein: CASSLLQRPGYTF.